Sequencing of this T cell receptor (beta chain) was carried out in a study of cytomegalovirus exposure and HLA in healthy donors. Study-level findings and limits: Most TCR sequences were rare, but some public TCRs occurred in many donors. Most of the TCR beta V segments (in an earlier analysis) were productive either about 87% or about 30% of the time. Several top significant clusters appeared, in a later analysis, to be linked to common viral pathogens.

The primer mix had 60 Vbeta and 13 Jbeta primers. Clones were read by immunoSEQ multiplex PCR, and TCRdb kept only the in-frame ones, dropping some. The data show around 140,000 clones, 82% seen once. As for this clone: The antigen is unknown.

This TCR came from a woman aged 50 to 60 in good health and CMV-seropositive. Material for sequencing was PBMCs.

CDR3 amino acids: CSGQTVTSEAFF. For the CDR3, the DNA is TGCAGCGGACAGACAGTAACGTCTGAAGCTTTCTTT. V usage is TRBV29-1 and J usage is TRBJ1-1; tentative D call: TRBD1 (5 bases). CDR3 length equals 12 residues. V dropped 7 bases and J dropped 6 bases, with 15 bases sitting between them. The V gene's germline CDR1 is SQVTM and CDR2 ANQGSEA. Full variable domain (outside the CDR3, taken from reference TRBV29-1 and TRBJ1-1): SAVISQKPSRDICQRGTSLTIQCQVDSQVTMMFWYRQQPGQSLTLIATANQGSEATYESGFVIDKFPISRPNLTFSTLTVSNMSPEDSSIYLCSGQTVTSEAFFGQGTRLTVV.